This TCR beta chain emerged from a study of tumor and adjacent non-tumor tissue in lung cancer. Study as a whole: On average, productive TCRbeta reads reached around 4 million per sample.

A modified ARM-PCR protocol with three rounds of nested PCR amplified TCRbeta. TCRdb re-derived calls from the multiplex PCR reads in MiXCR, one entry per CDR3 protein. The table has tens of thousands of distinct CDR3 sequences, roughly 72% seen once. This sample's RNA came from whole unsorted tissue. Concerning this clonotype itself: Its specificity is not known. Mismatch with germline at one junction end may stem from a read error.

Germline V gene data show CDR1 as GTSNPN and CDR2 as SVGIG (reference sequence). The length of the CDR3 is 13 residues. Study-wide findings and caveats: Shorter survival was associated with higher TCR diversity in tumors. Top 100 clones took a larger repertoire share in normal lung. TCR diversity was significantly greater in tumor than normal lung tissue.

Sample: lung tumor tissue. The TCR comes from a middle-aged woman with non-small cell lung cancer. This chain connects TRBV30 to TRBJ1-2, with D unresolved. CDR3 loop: CAWRVGLNYGYTF. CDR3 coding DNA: TGTGCCTGGAGAGTAGGGCTTAACTATGGCTACACATTC.